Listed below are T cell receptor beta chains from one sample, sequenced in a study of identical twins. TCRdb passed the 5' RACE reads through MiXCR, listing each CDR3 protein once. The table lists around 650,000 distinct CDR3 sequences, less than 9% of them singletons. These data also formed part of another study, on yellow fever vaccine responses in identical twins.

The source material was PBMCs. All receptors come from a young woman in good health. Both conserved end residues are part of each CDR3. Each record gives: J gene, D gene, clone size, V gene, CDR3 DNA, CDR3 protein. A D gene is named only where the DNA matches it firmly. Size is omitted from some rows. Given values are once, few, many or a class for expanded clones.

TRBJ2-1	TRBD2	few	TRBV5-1	TGCGCCAGCAGCTTTGCTAGCGGGACGGGGAATGAGCAGTTCTTC	CASSFASGTGNEQFF
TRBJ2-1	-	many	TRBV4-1	TGCGCCAGCAGCCAAGATGCGGGGCCTGGCTACAATGAGCAGTTCTTC	CASSQDAGPGYNEQFF
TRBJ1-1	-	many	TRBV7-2	TGTGCCAGCAGCTTAGATGGTACACATCAAGCTTTCTTT	CASSLDGTHQAFF
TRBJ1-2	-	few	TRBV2	TGTGCCAGCAGTGAAACCACGTCAGGGGATGGCTACACCTTC	CASSETTSGDGYTF
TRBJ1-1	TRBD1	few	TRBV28	TGTGCCAGCACCCGCGGGACAGCCTATGAAGCTTTCTTT	CASTRGTAYEAFF
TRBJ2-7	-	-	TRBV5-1	TGCGCCAGCAGTGAAGTTGCGAGCTCCTACGAGCAGTACTTC	CASSEVASSYEQYF
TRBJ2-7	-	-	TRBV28	TGTGCCAGCAGGTACGGGACTTGCGGTTTATACGAGCAGTACTTC	CASRYGTCGLYEQYF
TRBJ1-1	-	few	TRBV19	TGTGCCAGTAGTACAACAAAGAACACTGAAGCTTTCTTT	CASSTTKNTEAFF
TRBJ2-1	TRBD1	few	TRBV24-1	TGTGCCACCAGTGATTACAGGGGCGATGAGCAGTTCTTC	CATSDYRGDEQFF
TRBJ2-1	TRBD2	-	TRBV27	TGTGCCAGCCAAACTAGCGGGGGATCCCGGCGGTACAATGAGCAGTTCTTC	CASQTSGGSRRYNEQFF
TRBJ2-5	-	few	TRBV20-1	TGCAGTGCTAGTTTACTAGCCGAGGGTCTCCAAGAGACCCAGTACTTC	CSASLLAEGLQETQYF
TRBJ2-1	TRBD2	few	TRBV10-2	TGCGCCAGCAGTGAGGTAGCGGGAGGTTACAATGAGCAGTTCTTC	CASSEVAGGYNEQFF
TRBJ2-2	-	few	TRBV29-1	TGCAGCGTTATCGCGGCAGGGCGAGGTACCGGGGAGCTGTTTTTT	CSVIAAGRGTGELFF
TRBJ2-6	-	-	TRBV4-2	TGTGCCAGCAGCCATAGAGGAGGATCTGGGGCCAACGTCCTGACTTTC	CASSHRGGSGANVLTF
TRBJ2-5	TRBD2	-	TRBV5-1	TGCGCCAGCAGGCGGGAGGTGTGGGTCAGTCAAGAGACCCAGTACTTC	CASRREVWVSQETQYF
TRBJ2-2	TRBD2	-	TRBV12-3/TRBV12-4	TGTGCCAGCCTGCCCGGACTAGTGAGGACCTGGGAGCTGTTTTTT	CASLPGLVRTWELFF
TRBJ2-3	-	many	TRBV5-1	TGCGCCAGCAGCCAAGAACCACTAGCAGATACGCAGTATTTT	CASSQEPLADTQYF
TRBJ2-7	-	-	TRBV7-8	TGTGCCAGCAGCTGGGTTGGGAGCGGGCGCTCCTACGAGCAGTACTTC	CASSWVGSGRSYEQYF
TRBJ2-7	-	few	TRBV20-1	TGCAGTGCTGCCTCGGCAAGGCTCCACGAGCAGTACTTC	CSAASARLHEQYF
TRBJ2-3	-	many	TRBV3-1	TGTGCCAGCAGCCGGGGACCTCTCCTCGGTAGGCCAGATACGCAGTATTTT	CASSRGPLLGRPDTQYF
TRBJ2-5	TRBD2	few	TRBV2	TGTGCCAGCAGTGAACGGGGGCTAGCGGGAGTTTTAGAGACCCAGTACTTC	CASSERGLAGVLETQYF
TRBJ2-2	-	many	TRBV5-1	TGCGCCAGCAGCTTGGTTCAAATGAACACCGGGGAGCTGTTTTTT	CASSLVQMNTGELFF
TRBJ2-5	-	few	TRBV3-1	TGTGCCAGCAGCCAACACGAGACAGCACAAGAGACCCAGTACTTC	CASSQHETAQETQYF
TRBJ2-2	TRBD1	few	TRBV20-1	TGCAGTGCCAAGGGACAGGGGGGGACCGGGGAGCTGTTTTTT	CSAKGQGGTGELFF
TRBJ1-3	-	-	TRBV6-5	TGTGCCAGCAGGCAGGGGTCCCACACCATATATTTT	CASRQGSHTIYF
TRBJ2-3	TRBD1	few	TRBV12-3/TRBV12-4	TGTGCCAGCACCACCTCAGGGGGCCCATCCAAGGAGTATTTT	CASTTSGGPSKEYF
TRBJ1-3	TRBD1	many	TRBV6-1	TGTGCCAGCAGTCTAATCTCAGGACAGGGACACTCTGGAAACACCATATATTTT	CASSLISGQGHSGNTIYF
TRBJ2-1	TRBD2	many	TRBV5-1	TGCGCCAGCAGCCGAGGGACTAGCGGGTCCAATGAGCAGTTCTTC	CASSRGTSGSNEQFF
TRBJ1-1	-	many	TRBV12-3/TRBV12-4	TGTGCCAGCACCCCGGCCAGGGCCGTCACTGAAGCTTTCTTT	CASTPARAVTEAFF
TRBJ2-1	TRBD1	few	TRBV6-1	TGTGCCAGCAGCCCCGGGACAGGGAGAGGCAATGAGCAGTTCTTC	CASSPGTGRGNEQFF
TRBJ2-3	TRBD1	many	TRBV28	TGTGCCAGCAGTCCCTACAGGGGGGCGAGCACAGATACGCAGTATTTT	CASSPYRGASTDTQYF
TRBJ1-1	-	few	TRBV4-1	TGCGCCAGCAGCCAAGATTGGAGGGGGGGAACAGTGAACACTGAAGCTTTCTTT	CASSQDWRGGTVNTEAFF
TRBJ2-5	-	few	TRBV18	TGTGCCAGCTCACCAGTAGCGGAAGCTAGGGAGACCCAGTACTTC	CASSPVAEARETQYF
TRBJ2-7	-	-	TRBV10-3	TGTGCCATCAGTGACATGCAGTACTCCTACGAGCAGTACTTC	CAISDMQYSYEQYF
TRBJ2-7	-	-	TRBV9	TGTGCCAGCAGCGTAGCTGGCTCATCTCCCGCCGAGCAGTACTTC	CASSVAGSSPAEQYF
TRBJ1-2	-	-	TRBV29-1	TGCAGCGTTGACCGAAGGGGGTTCGGCTACACCTTC	CSVDRRGFGYTF
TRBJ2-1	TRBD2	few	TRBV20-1	TGCAGTGCTAGAGATATTACGGCGAGGGTAGCGGGAATGCGGAGCTCCTACAATGAGCAGTTCTTC	CSARDITARVAGMRSSYNEQFF
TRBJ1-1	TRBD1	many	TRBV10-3	TGTGCCATCAGGGGACAGGGCCGGCCGATTGCTTTCTTT	CAIRGQGRPIAFF
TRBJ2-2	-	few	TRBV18	TGTGCCAGCTCACCACGGCGGGGTGACACCGGGGAGCTGTTTTTT	CASSPRRGDTGELFF
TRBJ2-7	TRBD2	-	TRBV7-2	TGTGCCAGCAGCTTAGCTTGGCTAGCGGCGACCTACGAGCAGTACTTC	CASSLAWLAATYEQYF
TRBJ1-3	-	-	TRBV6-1	TGTGCCAGCAGGGCGGGCTCTGGAAACACCATATATTTT	CASRAGSGNTIYF
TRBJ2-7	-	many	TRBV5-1	TGCGCCAGCAGCTTGGTAGACGGGAGCAAGTACGAGCAGTACTTC	CASSLVDGSKYEQYF
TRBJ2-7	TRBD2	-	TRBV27	TGTGCCAGCAGTTTGTCTCGGGGGGGCCGCGCCTACGAGCAGTACTTC	CASSLSRGGRAYEQYF
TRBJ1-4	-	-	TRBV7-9	TGTGCCAGCAGCTTGGTTGCGGGGGAAAAACTGTTTTTT	CASSLVAGEKLFF
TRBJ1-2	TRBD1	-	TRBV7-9	TGTGCCAGCAGCTTGGGTCACGAGGGGGCCTATGGCTACACCTTC	CASSLGHEGAYGYTF
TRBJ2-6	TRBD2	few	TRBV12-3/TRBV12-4	TGTGCCAGCAGTCCACCGACTAGCGGTGGGGCCAACGTCCTGACTTTC	CASSPPTSGGANVLTF
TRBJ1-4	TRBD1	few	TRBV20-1	TGCAGTGCTAGACCCACAGGGGGCGGTGAAAAACTGTTTTTT	CSARPTGGGEKLFF
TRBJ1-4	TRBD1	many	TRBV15	TGTGCCACCAGCAGTCTTCAGGGGGCTCCTAATGAAAAACTGTTTTTT	CATSSLQGAPNEKLFF
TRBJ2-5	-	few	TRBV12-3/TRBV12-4	TGTGCCAGCAGCCGTACAGGGACCCAGTACTTC	CASSRTGTQYF
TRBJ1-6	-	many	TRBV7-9	TGTGCCAGCAGCTTGGCCCTAGTTAATTCACCCCTCCACTTT	CASSLALVNSPLHF
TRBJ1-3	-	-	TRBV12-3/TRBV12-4	TGTGCCAGCAGGACGGGACAAAGCTCTGGAAACACCATATATTTT	CASRTGQSSGNTIYF